A single sample gave rise to the 13 T cell receptor beta chains below, sequenced in a study of CD8 T cells in Susac syndrome. The authors reverse transcribed roughly 0.5 to 1 ug RNA with random hexamers. TCRdb re-called the immunoSEQ multiplex PCR reads with MiXCR, one entry per CDR3 protein. This sample has about 82,000 distinct CDR3 sequences, with approximately 96% found just once. The sequencing sample was made of CD8+ T cells from PBMCs. The receptors derive from a human donor with Susac syndrome.

This chain joins TRBV6-2 or TRBV6-3 and TRBJ2-7; no definite D call. Per germline, CDR1 MNHEY and CDR2 SVGEGT. Trimming took off 0 bases at V and 6 bases at J, with 9 bases between the two ends. CDR3 length: 13 amino acids. CDR3 loop: CASSYSALREQYF. The CDR3 DNA reads as TGTGCCAGCAGTTACTCGGCCTTACGCGAGCAGTACTTC.

CDR3 region: CASGFNTEAFF. The CDR3 DNA follows: TGTGCCAGTGGGTTTAACACTGAAGCTTTCTTT. The V and J genes are TRBV19 and TRBJ1-1; D uncertain. This CDR3 contains 11 residues. V lost 8 bases, J lost 2 bases, and 6 bases lay in between. Germline CDR1 and CDR2: LNHDA and SQIVND (reference sequence).

The chain combines TRBV27 with TRBJ2-7; perhaps TRBD2 as D (5 bases). The CDR3 contains 12 residues. CDR1 is MNHEY, CDR2 SMNVEV, per germline (reference sequence). V was trimmed by 10 bases and J by 9 bases, leaving 19 bases between them. CDR3 coding DNA: TGTGCCACCGGCGAGGAATCAAGCGGGCAGTACTTC. Its protein product is CATGEESSGQYF.

The CDR3 DNA follows: TGTGCCAGCAGCTTGGACCTAGCCACCGGGGAGCTGTTTTTT. It yields the protein CASSLDLATGELFF. The chain carries TRBV5-5 and TRBJ2-2; possibly TRBD2 for D (5 bases). Looked up from germline, CDR1 is SGHKS and CDR2 is YYEKEE (reference sequence). Trimming left V 0 bases short and J 4 bases short, with 7 bases between. This CDR3 has 14 residues.

The chain uses TRBV5-4 and TRBJ2-5; D tentatively fits TRBD1 or TRBD2 (6 bases each). The germline V gene has CDR1 SGHNT and CDR2 YYREEE (reference sequence). With 1 base removed from V and 4 bases from J, the gap between germline ends came to 14 bases. This CDR3 has 15 amino acids. CDR3 bases: TGTGCCAGCAGCTTGACGGGGGCAGGGCGAGAGACCCAGTACTTC. This sequence encodes CASSLTGAGRETQYF.

J is TRBJ2-6 and V is TRBV6-5; 9 nucleotides align to TRBD1. The germline CDR1 and CDR2 sequences are MNHEY and SVGAGI. The CDR3 totals 15 residues. V was pared by 4 bases and J by 8 bases, with 6 bases of the junction left unmatched. For the CDR3, the DNA is TGTGCCAGCAGTTGGACAGGGGAGGGGACCAACGTCCTGACTTTC. Protein product: CASSWTGEGTNVLTF.

V usage is TRBV19 and J usage is TRBJ1-1, with no clear D. Germline V gene data show CDR1 as LNHDA and CDR2 as SQIVND (reference sequence). V was shortened by 3 bases and J by 1 base, with 6 bases between the two germline ends. CDR3 size: 13 residues. The CDR3: CASSIAPNTEAFF. CDR3 sequence (DNA): TGTGCCAGTAGTATCGCCCCGAACACTGAAGCTTTCTTT.

This chain links TRBV27 with TRBJ2-6; 7 nucleotides agree with TRBD1. This CDR3 has 18 amino acids. Germline CDR1 is MNHEY and CDR2 is SMNVEV (reference sequence). J lost 2 bases, V lost 3 bases, and 10 bases had no gene match. The CDR3, as DNA: TGTGCCAGCAGTTTTAGACAGGGCGGAGGAACTGGGGCCAACGTCCTGACTTTC. Protein sequence: CASSFRQGGGTGANVLTF.

V usage is TRBV19 and J usage is TRBJ2-2; D call uncertain. V shed 0 bases and J shed 5 bases, with 7 bases lying between them. CDR3 length equals 14 residues. Germline V lookup: CDR1 LNHDA, CDR2 SQIVND (reference sequence). The CDR3: CASSIDPGTGELFF. The DNA for the CDR3 is TGTGCCAGTAGTATAGATCCCGGGACCGGGGAGCTGTTTTTT.

The chain is built from TRBV11-2 and TRBJ2-1, with TRBD1 matching over 7 bases. Germline values: CDR1 SGHAT, CDR2 FQNNGV. The CDR3 runs to 15 residues. V lost 1 base, J lost 7 bases, and 7 bases stayed unmatched. The CDR3 sequence: CASSLVPTGWNEQFF. CDR3 sequence (DNA): TGTGCCAGCAGCTTAGTGCCGACAGGGTGGAATGAGCAGTTCTTC.

The chain is built from TRBV6-1 and TRBJ2-5, with D possibly TRBD2 on 7 matching bases. V dropped 0 bases and J dropped 4 bases, with 15 bases sitting between them. Germline V gene sequence: CDR1 MNHNS, CDR2 SASEGT. The CDR3 runs 16 residues. CDR3 amino acids: CASSEAVGGLGETQYF. CDR3 sequence (DNA): TGTGCCAGCAGTGAAGCAGTCGGGGGGCTGGGAGAGACCCAGTACTTC.

The chain's CDR3 is CSARDFSRPDSNQPQHF. CDR3 nucleotide sequence: TGCAGTGCTAGAGATTTTAGCCGGCCGGATAGCAATCAGCCCCAGCATTTT. This chain links TRBV20-1 with TRBJ1-5; D uncertain. The CDR3 sequence is 17 residues long. Between the trimmed V and J ends, which lost 0 bases and 0 bases, there was a span of 15 bases. The V gene's germline CDR1 is DFQATT and CDR2 SNEGSKA (reference sequence).

The chain carries TRBV3-1 and TRBJ2-5; the match to TRBD2 covers 9 bases. Trimming took 1 base from V and 2 from J; bases not matched to a gene: 5. The CDR3 runs to 16 residues. Germline loops: CDR1 LGHDT, CDR2 YNNKEL (reference sequence). CDR3 protein: CASSQGRLAVQETQYF. The CDR3 DNA reads as TGTGCCAGCAGCCAAGGGAGACTAGCGGTACAAGAGACCCAGTACTTC.